The 15 T cell receptor beta chains given below trace back to one sample, sequenced in a study of prognosis after radiotherapy for stage I lung cancer. Genomic DNA provided the template from which TCR beta CDR3 was amplified by two-round multiplex PCR. For every TRBV and TRBJ gene, a specific primer was used in first-round PCR. TCRdb itself ran the multiplex PCR reads through MiXCR, one entry per CDR3 protein. Of about 25,000 distinct CDR3 sequences listed, about 40% were seen once; the top ten hold 20% to 25%. The specimen was PBMCs, collected before or after stereotactic body radiation therapy (not recorded which). The receptors were gathered from a donor older than 45 with non-small cell lung cancer.

With regard to this clonotype: This sequence is one base from a far larger clone and is likely a read error. The rearrangement links TRBV6-8 to TRBJ2-3; D is uncertain. This CDR3 is 12 amino acids long. Between the trimmed V and J ends, which lost 6 bases and 6 bases, there was a span of 10 bases. The germline gives CDR1 MNHGY, CDR2 SAAAGT. CDR3 sequence: CASRLNRDTQYF. CDR3 DNA sequence: TGTGCCAGCAGACTCAATAGGGATACGCAGTATTTT.

About this clonotype: With only one base between it and a far larger clone, this is likely a read error. The V and J genes are TRBV3-1 and TRBJ2-5; 7 positions match TRBD2. The J call may not be correct, given that the DNA end is closer to TRBJ2-1. The CDR3 extends over 12 amino acids. Germline V gene sequence: CDR1 LGHDT, CDR2 YNNKEL (reference sequence). CDR3 sequence: CASSQGGNEQFF. The CDR3 coding sequence is TGTGCCAGCAGCCAGGGGGGGAATGAGCAGTTCTTC.

This clonotype was detected a few times. This likely reflects a read error, since a far larger clone is one base away. The chain is built from TRBV12-3 or TRBV12-4 and TRBJ2-1; D is uncertain. Trimming pared 5 bases from V and 12 bases from J, leaving 17 bases between. The CDR3 spans 13 residues. CDR3 sequence (DNA): TGTGCCAGCAGTGAAGCGCAAAATGGGATGCAGTTCTTC. Amino acids: CASSEAQNGMQFF.

The chain carries TRBV10-2 and TRBJ2-7, with 15 bases that match TRBD2. The CDR3 runs to 15 residues. Germline-derived CDR1 and CDR2 are WSHSY and SAAADI. The ends lost 6 bases at V and 2 bases at J; junction bases unmatched: 2. CDR3 in DNA: TGCGCCAGCAGCGGGACTAGCGGGAGGCCCTACGAGCAGTACTTC. This translates into CASSGTSGRPYEQYF.

The V gene is TRBV12-3 or TRBV12-4, the J gene TRBJ2-5, with D hard to call. The CDR3 has 13 residues. Trimming took off 7 bases at V and 1 base at J, with 10 bases between the two ends. This chain's CDR3 is CASKGEGQETQYF. CDR3 in DNA: TGTGCCAGCAAAGGTGAAGGCCAAGAGACCCAGTACTTC.

Points on this clonotype: A far larger clone lies a single base away; this is likely a read error. The rearrangement links TRBV2 to TRBJ2-7; 14 bases line up with TRBD2. The CDR3 contains 15 residues. The J segment lost 10 bases and the V segment lost 6 bases, leaving 11 bases of the junction unmatched. Germline loops: CDR1 SNHLY, CDR2 FYNNEI. The CDR3 protein is CASSGTSGSRNTQYF. The DNA for the CDR3 is TGTGCCAGCAGCGGGACTAGCGGGAGTCGGAATACCCAGTACTTC. The entire variable domain, with the rest obtained from reference TRBV2 and TRBJ2-7, is as follows: EPEVTQTPSHQVTQMGQEVILRCVPISNHLYFYWYRQILGQKVEFLVSFYNNEISEKSEIFDDQFSVERPDGSNFTLKIRSTKLEDSAMYFCASSGTSGSRNTQYFGPGTRLTVT.

By share of the sample, this clonotype is medium-sized (0.01 to 0.1%). The chain couples TRBV6-1 to TRBJ2-7; the D is unclear. Between the trimmed V and J ends, which lost 2 bases and 3 bases, there was a span of 5 bases. Looked up from germline, CDR1 is MNHNS and CDR2 is SASEGT. This CDR3 has 12 residues. The CDR3 nucleotides read TGTGCCAGCAGTGAAATGGTCTACGAGCAGTACTTC. Its protein product is CASSEMVYEQYF.

The chain employs TRBV6-2 or TRBV6-3 and TRBJ2-2; a weak D match, TRBD2 (5 bases). CDR1 MNHEY and CDR2 SVGEGT come from the germline V gene. The length of the CDR3 is 15 residues. Between the trimmed V and J ends, which lost 5 bases and 10 bases, there was a span of 20 bases. The CDR3 region is CASSEEGATPAELFF. The CDR3 DNA reads TGTGCCAGCAGTGAAGAGGGCGCTACCCCCGCGGAGCTGTTTTTT.

This clonotype was detected many times. V usage is TRBV20-1 and J usage is TRBJ1-1; 9 bases agree with TRBD1. Trimming removed 6 bases from V and 5 bases from J; junction bases left unmatched: 7. The CDR3 contains 13 residues. Germline CDR1 DFQATT, CDR2 SNEGSKA (reference sequence). The CDR3 DNA reads TGCAGTGCCCCCGGGACAGGGCGGACTGAAGCTTTCTTT. Its protein is CSAPGTGRTEAFF.

The gene calls are TRBV11-3 and TRBJ2-7; D might be TRBD2 (6 bases). V lost 4 bases, J lost 6 bases, and 22 bases lay in between. CDR1 and CDR2 from the germline V gene are SGHNT and YENEEA. This CDR3 has 16 amino acids. CDR3 in DNA: TGTGCCAGCAGCTCCTCCGGAATTTCGGGAGAAGGCGAGCAGTACTTC. Residues: CASSSSGISGEGEQYF.

This clonotype was detected many times. The chain couples TRBV9 to TRBJ2-3; 7 nucleotides line up with TRBD1. CDR1 is SGDLS, CDR2 YYNGEE, per germline. This CDR3 is 15 amino acids long. V was clipped by 3 bases and J by 0 bases; unmatched bases: 4. In nucleotides, the CDR3 is TGTGCCAGCAGCGCCACAGGGGATAGCACAGATACGCAGTATTTT. Translated: CASSATGDSTDTQYF.

CDR3 nucleotide sequence: TGTGCCAGCAGCCCTGATGGGGGGCGGGTGTTCTTC. It yields the protein CASSPDGGRVFF. The rearrangement uses TRBV6-1 and TRBJ2-1; D is perhaps TRBD1 or TRBD2 (6 bases each). The CDR3 length is 12 residues. Germline-derived CDR1 and CDR2 are MNHNS and SASEGT. The V end lost 6 bases, the J end lost 15 bases, and 18 bases lay between the germline ends.

With regard to this clonotype: With a far larger clone one base away, a read error is the likely cause. The genes are TRBV3-1 and TRBJ2-3; D may be TRBD2 (5 bases). Per the germline V gene, CDR1 is LGHDT and CDR2 is YNNKEL (reference sequence). This CDR3 contains 15 residues. The CDR3 region is CVSSVAPGGTDTQYF. The DNA for the CDR3 is TGTGTCAGCAGCGTAGCTCCCGGGGGCACAGATACGCAGTATTTT.

This clonotype was counted between two and nine times. A clone one base away is much larger, so this may be a read error. This chain uses TRBV10-3 with TRBJ2-7; D not certain. Germline V gives CDR1 ENHRY, CDR2 SYGVKD. V was cut by 4 bases and J by 2 bases, with 12 bases left in between. This CDR3 has 14 residues. The CDR3 loop reads CAISGAASPYEQYF. The CDR3 coding sequence is TGTGCCATCAGTGGAGCAGCGAGCCCCTACGAGCAGTACTTC.

This clonotype was counted at least ten times. The V and J genes are TRBV7-2 and TRBJ2-1, with 12 bases aligning to TRBD1. The CDR3 loop spans 17 amino acids. CDR1 is SGHTA and CDR2 is FQGNSA in the germline V gene. Unmatched junction bases numbered 10, after V lost 1 base and J lost 9 bases. The CDR3 bases are TGTGCCAGCAGCTTAGGGGACAGGGGGCGATCACTTACTGAGCAGTTCTTC. It yields the protein CASSLGDRGRSLTEQFF.